These 27 T cell receptor beta chains share one sample of origin, sequenced in a study of shared clonotypes between healthy human individuals. Cells designated naive CD8 were CD45RO-negative and were positively selected for CCR7, with terminally differentiated effector memory CD45RA+ cells excluded. Clones were sequenced by immunoSEQ multiplex PCR, and TCRdb holds only the in-frame ones, with some missing. This sample has about 2.1 million clones, with over 85% found just once. Sequencing input: naive CD8+ T cells from PBMCs. These receptors were taken from a man aged 18 to 29 in good health. Some clones in this sample may be carry-over from other donors' samples.

This chain joins TRBV5-1 and TRBJ2-2; no clear D gene. The CDR3 is made up of 13 amino acids. Germline V CDR1 and CDR2: SGHRS, YFSETQ. With 3 bases removed from V and 6 bases from J, the gap between germline ends came to 9 bases. CDR3 nucleotides: TGCGCCAGCAGCTGGGTAGGTGCCGGGGAGCTGTTTTTT. This gives the protein CASSWVGAGELFF.

The chain has TRBV27 and TRBJ2-5, with D uncertain. V was cut by 8 bases and J by 5 bases, with 21 bases left in between. The CDR3 consists of 15 residues. CDR1 MNHEY and CDR2 SMNVEV come from the germline V gene (reference sequence). DNA for the CDR3: TGTGCCAGCCGCCGTGTCCCAGCCCCTCTTGAGACCCAGTACTTC. Translation: CASRRVPAPLETQYF.

This chain connects TRBV10-2 to TRBJ1-1; D call uncertain. The germline gives CDR1 WSHSY, CDR2 SAAADI. The length of the CDR3 is 13 residues. V was pared by 6 bases and J by 0 bases, with 8 bases between. CDR3 amino acids: CASRALVNTEAFF. For the CDR3, the DNA is TGCGCCAGCAGAGCTCTTGTGAACACTGAAGCTTTCTTT.

This clone was picked up a small number of times. J is TRBJ1-1 and V is TRBV25-1; no clear D. Trimming shortened V by 2 bases and J by 0 bases, and 10 bases separated the two germline ends. This CDR3 contains 15 residues. Germline CDR1 is MGHDK and CDR2 is SYGVNS. The CDR3 region is CASSERAGMNTEAFF. DNA for the CDR3: TGTGCCAGCAGTGAACGGGCGGGTATGAACACTGAAGCTTTCTTT.

The chain combines TRBV28 with TRBJ2-1; D is perhaps TRBD1 or TRBD2 (5 bases each). Trimming took 1 base from V and 8 from J, leaving 12 bases between them. CDR3 length: 14 amino acids. Per the germline V gene, CDR1 is MDHEN and CDR2 is SYDVKM. The CDR3 loop is CASSLFGTEHEQFF. CDR3 in DNA: TGTGCCAGCAGTTTATTTGGGACGGAGCATGAGCAGTTCTTC.

The chain recombines TRBV11-2 with TRBJ2-1, with 9 bases aligning to TRBD2. The CDR3 spans 15 residues. The V gene's germline CDR1 is SGHAT and CDR2 FQNNGV. V lost 6 bases to trimming and J lost 7 bases; unmatched junction nucleotides: 10. CDR3 bases: TGTGCCAGCAGTCGAAGGCGGGAGGGCGATAATGAGCAGTTCTTC. Translating gives CASSRRREGDNEQFF.

This chain joins TRBV5-4 and TRBJ2-5; D unclear. V was clipped by 1 base and J by 4 bases, with 8 bases between them. The germline gives CDR1 SGHNT, CDR2 YYREEE (reference sequence). CDR3 size: 13 residues. The CDR3 is CASSLRVRETQYF. CDR3 DNA: TGTGCCAGCAGCTTGCGAGTTAGAGAGACCCAGTACTTC. Based on the CDR3 plus reference TRBV5-4 and TRBJ2-5, the full variable domain is ETGVTQSPTHLIKTRGQQVTLRCSSQSGHNTVSWYQQALGQGPQFIFQYYREEENGRGNFPPRFSGLQFPNYSSELNVNALELDDSALYLCASSLRVRETQYFGPGTRLLVL.

CDR3 in DNA: TGTGCCAGCAGCTTAGGAGTTGGGAGAGGGGGGAGACTTGAAGCTTTCTTT. It yields the protein CASSLGVGRGGRLEAFF. The chain uses TRBV13 and TRBJ1-1, with a weak D call TRBD1 (6 bases). Trimming took 0 bases from V and 7 from J, leaving 21 bases between them. The CDR3 covers 17 residues. Germline V gene data show CDR1 as PRHDT and CDR2 as FYEKMQ (reference sequence). Complete variable domain (other parts from reference TRBV13 and TRBJ1-1): AAGVIQSPRHLIKEKRETATLKCYPIPRHDTVYWYQQGPGQDPQFLISFYEKMQSDKGSIPDRFSAQQFSDYHSELNMSSLELGDSALYFCASSLGVGRGGRLEAFFGQGTRLTVV.

V and J are TRBV9 and TRBJ1-2, with D perhaps matching TRBD1 (6 bases). Trimming took 2 bases from V and 1 from J, leaving 9 bases between them. This CDR3 has 14 residues. In germline, CDR1 is SGDLS, CDR2 YYNGEE. This chain's CDR3 is CASSVSQGNYGYTF. Here the CDR3 DNA reads TGTGCCAGCAGCGTTTCACAGGGTAACTATGGCTACACCTTC.

The chain links TRBV9 to TRBJ2-1; 11 positions agree with TRBD2. CDR3 length: 18 amino acids. Trimming took 3 bases from V and 5 from J; bases not matched to a gene: 13. CDR1 is SGDLS and CDR2 is YYNGEE in the germline V gene. As DNA, the CDR3 is TGTGCCAGCAGCGCGGGGACTAGCGGCGTCAAAGGGGACAATGAGCAGTTCTTC. Translation gives CASSAGTSGVKGDNEQFF.

The chain is built from TRBV4-1 and TRBJ2-1; D is unresolved. The CDR3 totals 16 residues. Between the trimmed V and J ends, which lost 1 base and 0 bases, there was a span of 10 bases. In germline, CDR1 is MGHRA, CDR2 YSYEKL. The CDR3 DNA reads TGCGCCAGCAGCCAAGGGACCTCAAGCTCCTACAATGAGCAGTTCTTC. It translates to CASSQGTSSSYNEQFF.

The chain has TRBV10-2 and TRBJ2-7, with 7 positions matching TRBD2. The CDR3 length is 17 residues. V was pared by 0 bases and J by 4 bases, with 12 bases of the junction left unmatched. Germline assignment: CDR1 WSHSY and CDR2 SAAADI. The CDR3: CASSESNSGFASYEQYF. The CDR3 DNA reads as TGCGCCAGCAGTGAGTCGAATAGCGGGTTTGCCTCTTACGAGCAGTACTTC.

This clone came up once. This sequence joins TRBV5-1 and TRBJ1-1; D is perhaps TRBD1 (5 bases). The CDR3 totals 15 residues. With 4 bases removed from V and 6 bases from J, the gap between germline ends came to 19 bases. Per germline, CDR1 SGHRS and CDR2 YFSETQ. The CDR3, as DNA: TGCGCCAGCAGCGCCCGGAAGGGAGGGGAATCTGAAGCTTTCTTT. Amino acid sequence: CASSARKGGESEAFF. The entire variable domain, with the rest obtained from reference TRBV5-1 and TRBJ1-1, is as follows: KAGVTQTPRYLIKTRGQQVTLSCSPISGHRSVSWYQQTPGQGLQFLFEYFSETQRNKGNFPGRFSGRQFSNSRSEMNVSTLELGDSALYLCASSARKGGESEAFFGQGTRLTVV.

This clone was recorded once. V and J are TRBV11-1 and TRBJ2-7, with 8 nucleotides matching TRBD2. V trimming: 6 bases; J trimming: 4 bases; junction bases outside the gene matches: 14. This CDR3 has 16 residues. Germline V CDR1 and CDR2: SGHAT, FQDESV (reference sequence). The chain's CDR3 is CASRSMGGLGLYEQYF. CDR3 DNA sequence: TGTGCCAGCAGATCAATGGGGGGACTAGGCTTGTACGAGCAGTACTTC.

The chain links TRBV6-4 to TRBJ2-7; 12 bases are a match to TRBD2. The CDR3 loop spans 15 amino acids. The germline V gene encodes CDR1 MRHNA and CDR2 SNTAGT. V shed 3 bases and J 5 bases; nucleotides not matched to a gene: 5. CDR3 region: CASSERLAGVDEQYF. The CDR3 DNA is TGTGCCAGCAGTGAACGACTAGCGGGAGTCGACGAGCAGTACTTC.

The V and J genes are TRBV5-6 and TRBJ2-3, with a tentative D call TRBD2 (5 bases). The CDR3 runs 16 residues. V lost 1 base, J lost 2 bases, and 14 bases lay in between. From germline, CDR1 is SGHDT and CDR2 YYEEEE. The CDR3 protein is CASSLRPGSVTDTQYF. DNA of the CDR3: TGTGCCAGCAGCTTGCGCCCGGGGTCCGTCACAGATACGCAGTATTTT.

The chain has TRBV19 and TRBJ2-1, with D unresolved. The V and J ends lost 5 bases and 9 bases respectively, with 8 bases between them. CDR1 and CDR2 from the germline V gene are LNHDA and SQIVND (reference sequence). This CDR3 has 11 residues. The CDR3 protein is CASSAASEQFF. CDR3 DNA: TGTGCCAGTAGTGCTGCTAGTGAGCAGTTCTTC.

The chain is built from TRBV18 and TRBJ2-3; the D is unclear. The V end was cut by 3 bases, the J end by 3 bases, with 10 bases between. The V gene's germline CDR1 is KGHSH and CDR2 LQKENI. The CDR3 is made up of 14 amino acids. CDR3 sequence: CASSPRRATDTQYF. CDR3 coding DNA: TGTGCCAGCTCACCCCGAAGGGCTACAGATACGCAGTATTTT.

The rearrangement joins TRBV7-6 to TRBJ2-5; 7 bases are shared with TRBD1. V lost 2 bases, J lost 5 bases, and 8 bases stayed unmatched. Germline V lookup: CDR1 SGHVS, CDR2 FNYEAQ. This CDR3 comprises 15 residues. DNA for the CDR3: TGTGCCAGCAGCTTAAGGGACAGCCTCGTGGAGACCCAGTACTTC. Translated: CASSLRDSLVETQYF.

The chain has TRBV10-3 and TRBJ2-3; 9 positions match TRBD1. With V trimmed by 10 bases and J by 0 bases, 11 bases remained unmatched. CDR3 length: 16 residues. Germline V gene data show CDR1 as ENHRY and CDR2 as SYGVKD. This CDR3 is CATYGTGTASTDTQYF. CDR3 sequence (DNA): TGTGCCACCTACGGGACAGGGACAGCAAGCACAGATACGCAGTATTTT.

The J gene is TRBJ2-1, the V gene TRBV9; D remains ambiguous. V was shortened by 7 bases and J by 4 bases, with 9 bases between the two germline ends. Germline V gene data show CDR1 as SGDLS and CDR2 as YYNGEE. This CDR3 is 12 amino acids long. The CDR3 nucleotides are TGTGCCAGCGTATCTCCTTACAATGAGCAGTTCTTC. Residues: CASVSPYNEQFF.

V usage is TRBV28 and J usage is TRBJ1-4; D is unclear. Per the germline V gene, CDR1 is MDHEN and CDR2 is SYDVKM. The CDR3 totals 15 residues. V lost 3 bases, J lost 5 bases, and 13 bases lay in between. CDR3 DNA sequence: TGTGCCAGCAGTTTCATAGAAGGCCCCAATGAAAAACTGTTTTTT. This translates into CASSFIEGPNEKLFF.

The chain employs TRBV19 and TRBJ1-2, with 8 bases lining up with TRBD1. The germline gives CDR1 LNHDA, CDR2 SQIVND (reference sequence). CDR3 size: 14 residues. The V segment lost 5 bases and the J segment 7 bases; nucleotides outside the gene matches: 9. The CDR3 here is CASSPRTGPPGYTF. The CDR3 nucleotides are TGTGCCAGTAGTCCCAGGACAGGGCCCCCTGGCTACACCTTC. Full variable domain (missing parts from reference TRBV19 and TRBJ1-2): DGGITQSPKYLFRKEGQNVTLSCEQNLNHDAMYWYRQDPGQGLRLIYYSQIVNDFQKGDIAEGYSVSREKKESFPLTVTSAQKNPTAFYLCASSPRTGPPGYTFGSGTRLTVV.

The gene calls are TRBV18 and TRBJ2-1; D is ambiguous. The CDR3 runs to 11 residues. V was shortened by 2 bases and J by 9 bases, with 5 bases between the two germline ends. Germline-derived CDR1 and CDR2 are KGHSH and LQKENI. The CDR3 spells CASSPVGEQFF. CDR3 coding DNA: TGTGCCAGCTCACCAGTAGGTGAGCAGTTCTTC.

This chain uses TRBV19 with TRBJ1-1; a possible D gene is TRBD1 (5 bases). Per germline, CDR1 LNHDA and CDR2 SQIVND (reference sequence). Trimming stripped 3 bases from V and 4 bases from J, with 18 bases between. The CDR3 is 16 amino acids. The CDR3 coding sequence is TGTGCCAGTAGTATGAGTCCCTCCAAGGGGTTCACTGAAGCTTTCTTT. Protein sequence: CASSMSPSKGFTEAFF.

This sequence joins TRBV7-9 and TRBJ2-7, with TRBD2 matching over 9 bases. The length of the CDR3 is 17 residues. The V gene end was trimmed by 5 bases and the J gene end by 2 bases; junction bases not matched to a gene: 13. The V gene's germline CDR1 is SEHNR and CDR2 FQNEAQ (reference sequence). CDR3 loop: CASSLVLAGEGAYEQYF. CDR3 coding DNA: TGTGCCAGCAGCCTCGTGTTAGCGGGAGAAGGAGCCTACGAGCAGTACTTC.

The V call is TRBV2, the J call TRBJ2-5; a weak D match, TRBD1 (5 bases). Germline V gene lookup returns CDR1 SNHLY and CDR2 FYNNEI. The CDR3 is made up of 13 amino acids. V lost 5 bases, J lost 2 bases, and 9 bases lay in between. The CDR3 DNA reads as TGTGCCAGCAGTTCTGACAGACAAGAGACCCAGTACTTC. Translated: CASSSDRQETQYF.